This T cell receptor (beta chain) comes out of a study of OX40 agonist ivuxolimab in advanced cancers. Study-level information: Of the participants, approximately 38% had some prior anti-PD-1, anti-PD-L1 or anti-CTLA-4 therapy, which was allowed.

General study results and limits: Doses of 0.1 to 3.0 mg/kg were accompanied by clonal expansion of CD4+ and CD8+ blood T cells by week 6. Clonal expansion among partial responders at 0.1-3.0 mg/kg ranked near the lowest.

J was trimmed by 6 bases and V by 2 bases; bases with no gene match: 4. The CDR3 covers 15 residues. The germline V gene has CDR1 SGHTA and CDR2 FQGTGA. This table comes from immunoSEQ multiplex PCR, and its TCRdb copy is limited to in-frame clones, with some not included. The table lists about 64,000 clones, approximately 92% of them singletons, with over 11% in the top ten. To note about this clone: Its antigen is unknown.

The clonotype originates from an adult with an advanced solid tumor such as melanoma, head and neck, liver or kidney cancer. The source material was CD4+ or CD8+ T cells sorted from blood, sampled in a trial of the OX40 agonist ivuxolimab. J is TRBJ2-2 and V is TRBV7-3; TRBD1 agrees at 9 bases. The CDR3: CASSLGTGRSGELFF. The CDR3 DNA follows: TGTGCCAGCAGCTTAGGGACAGGGCGGTCCGGGGAGCTGTTTTTT. The entire variable domain, with the rest obtained from reference TRBV7-3 and TRBJ2-2, is as follows: GAGVSQTPSNKVTEKGKYVELRCDPISGHTALYWYRQSLGQGPEFLIYFQGTGAADDSGLPNDRFFAVRPEGSVSTLKIQRTERGDSAVYLCASSLGTGRSGELFFGEGSRLTVL.